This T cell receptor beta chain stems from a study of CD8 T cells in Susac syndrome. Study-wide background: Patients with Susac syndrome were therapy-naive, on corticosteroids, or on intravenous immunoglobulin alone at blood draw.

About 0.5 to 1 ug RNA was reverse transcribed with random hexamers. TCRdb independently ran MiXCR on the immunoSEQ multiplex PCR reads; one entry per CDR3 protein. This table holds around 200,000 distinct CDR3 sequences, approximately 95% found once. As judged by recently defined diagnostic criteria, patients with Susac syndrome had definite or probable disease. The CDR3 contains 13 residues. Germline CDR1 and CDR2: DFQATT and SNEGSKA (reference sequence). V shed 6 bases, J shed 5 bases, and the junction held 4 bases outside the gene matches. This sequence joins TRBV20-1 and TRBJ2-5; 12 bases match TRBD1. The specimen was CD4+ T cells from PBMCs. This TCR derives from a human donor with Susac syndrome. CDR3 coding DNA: TGCAGTGCCGGGACAGGGGGCGATGAGACCCAGTACTTC. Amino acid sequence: CSAGTGGDETQYF.